These 21 T cell receptor beta chains were all obtained from the same sample, sequenced in a study of CD8 T cells in ankylosing spondylitis. TCRdb recomputed calls from the 5' RACE reads with MiXCR, one row per CDR3 protein. The sample has about 330,000 distinct CDR3 sequences, 8% seen once. Their recognized antigens are unknown. Whole-study results and caveats: A TCR beta motif of roughly 8 highly homologous variants seemed to mark ankylosing spondylitis blood.

Input material: blood, either unsorted or a sorted T cell fraction (not recorded which). Every receptor here comes from a male donor with ankylosing spondylitis.

The V call is TRBV27, the J call TRBJ1-4, with TRBD1 identical over 8 bases. Germline V gives CDR1 MNHEY, CDR2 SMNVEV (reference sequence). The CDR3 covers 13 residues. J was trimmed by 7 bases and V by 7 bases; bases with no gene match: 5. CDR3 DNA sequence: TGTGCCAGCAAATACAGGGGGAGTGAAAAACTGTTTTTT. It translates to CASKYRGSEKLFF. The full variable domain, with the rest looked up from reference TRBV27 and TRBJ1-4, is EAQVTQNPRYLITVTGKKLTVTCSQNMNHEYMSWYRQDPGLGLRQIYYSMNVEVTDKGDVPEGYKVSRKEKRNFPLILESPSPNQTSLYFCASKYRGSEKLFFGSGTQLSVL.

The chain is built from TRBV4-2 and TRBJ2-3; 9 bases fit TRBD2. This CDR3 region has 14 residues. Germline CDR1 reads LGHNA; CDR2 reads YNFKEQ. J lost 13 bases, V lost 1 base, and 9 bases had no gene match. The CDR3: CASSQGLGLAKKYF. The DNA for the CDR3 is TGTGCCAGCAGCCAAGGGCTTGGACTAGCGAAAAAGTATTTT.

This sequence joins TRBV29-1 and TRBJ2-1, with 11 bases matching TRBD2. CDR1 is SQVTM and CDR2 is ANQGSEA in the germline V gene. With V trimmed by 3 bases and J by 8 bases, 9 bases remained unmatched. This CDR3 contains 15 residues. The CDR3 DNA follows: TGCAGCGTTGAGGGCCCTAGCGGGAGGATATATGAGCAGTTCTTC. It encodes CSVEGPSGRIYEQFF.

This clonotype was counted a few times. The chain combines TRBV5-1 with TRBJ2-4; 7 bases match TRBD1. Germline values: CDR1 SGHRS, CDR2 YFSETQ. This CDR3 region has 15 residues. Germline trimming cut 0 bases from V and 3 bases from J; bases unmatched to any gene: 3. The CDR3 reads CASSLARTGKNIQYF. The CDR3 coding sequence is TGCGCCAGCAGCTTGGCGCGGACAGGCAAAAACATTCAGTACTTC. Supplemented by reference TRBV5-1 and TRBJ2-4, the full variable domain reads KAGVTQTPRYLIKTRGQQVTLSCSPISGHRSVSWYQQTPGQGLQFLFEYFSETQRNKGNFPGRFSGRQFSNSRSEMNVSTLELGDSALYLCASSLARTGKNIQYFGAGTRLSVL.

This clonotype has ten or more counts. The chain is built from TRBV5-1 and TRBJ2-1; the match to TRBD1 covers 8 bases. The V segment lost 5 bases and the J segment 4 bases; nucleotides outside the gene matches: 5. Germline V gene data show CDR1 as SGHRS and CDR2 as YFSETQ. The CDR3 length is 14 residues. CDR3 sequence (DNA): TGCGCCAGCAGACTCCGGGACAGGTACAATGAGCAGTTCTTC. Amino acid sequence: CASRLRDRYNEQFF. The entire variable domain, with the rest obtained from reference TRBV5-1 and TRBJ2-1, is as follows: KAGVTQTPRYLIKTRGQQVTLSCSPISGHRSVSWYQQTPGQGLQFLFEYFSETQRNKGNFPGRFSGRQFSNSRSEMNVSTLELGDSALYLCASRLRDRYNEQFFGPGTRLTVL.

The gene calls are TRBV30 and TRBJ2-1; D perhaps matches TRBD2 (5 bases). Germline loops: CDR1 GTSNPN, CDR2 SVGIG (reference sequence). V lost 3 bases, J lost 7 bases, and 10 bases lay in between. The CDR3 runs 12 residues. CDR3 nucleotide sequence: TGTGCCTGGAGAGGGCCGGGGAATGAGCAGTTCTTC. It codes for CAWRGPGNEQFF.

This clonotype was counted only a few times. V gene TRBV7-9 combines with J gene TRBJ2-3; D may be TRBD1 (6 bases). The CDR3 is made up of 16 amino acids. Germline V lookup: CDR1 SEHNR, CDR2 FQNEAQ (reference sequence). With 2 bases removed from V and 2 bases from J, the gap between germline ends came to 14 bases. For the CDR3, the DNA is TGTGCCAGCAGCTTACTGGGGGCAGGGTCCACAGATACGCAGTATTTT. Amino acids: CASSLLGAGSTDTQYF.

The rearrangement links TRBV13 to TRBJ2-2, with TRBD2 identical over 7 bases. J lost 7 bases, V lost 4 bases, and 6 bases had no gene match. Looked up from germline, CDR1 is PRHDT and CDR2 is FYEKMQ (reference sequence). The CDR3 covers 14 residues. The DNA of the CDR3 is TGTGCCAGCAGCTCCGGACTAGGGATCGGGGAGCTGTTTTTT. Its protein product is CASSSGLGIGELFF.

This clonotype was recorded a few times. This sequence joins TRBV7-2 and TRBJ2-1; D is unclear. Germline CDR1 is SGHTA and CDR2 is FQGNSA. The CDR3 covers 15 residues. Trimming stripped 3 bases from V and 5 bases from J, with 14 bases between. The CDR3 DNA reads as TGTGCCAGCAGCTTTCGAGCTCGTAGTGACAATGAGCAGTTCTTC. It specifies CASSFRARSDNEQFF.

This clonotype was picked up a small number of times. The chain joins TRBV2 to TRBJ2-5; tentatively, D is TRBD1 (5 bases). CDR1 and CDR2 from the germline V gene are SNHLY and FYNNEI. Trimming removed 8 bases from V and 2 bases from J, with 15 bases in between. The CDR3 totals 14 residues. The CDR3 nucleotides are TGTGCCAGCGGGTACCAACAGGTACAAGAGACCCAGTACTTC. Translated, it gives CASGYQQVQETQYF.

The table lists this clonotype with a few counts. This rearrangement joins TRBV5-5 to TRBJ1-1; D possibly corresponds to TRBD1 (5 bases). CDR1 is SGHKS and CDR2 is YYEKEE in the germline V gene (reference sequence). The CDR3 extends over 13 amino acids. The germline V and J ends were trimmed by 5 bases and 1 base, with 9 bases remaining between them. The CDR3 DNA follows: TGTGCCAGCAGACGGACACCGAACACTGAAGCTTTCTTT. The encoded protein is CASRRTPNTEAFF.

In this sample, this clonotype turned up many times. The chain combines TRBV20-1 with TRBJ1-5; D call uncertain. Trimming shortened V by 0 bases and J by 4 bases, and 7 bases separated the two germline ends. Germline CDR1 reads DFQATT; CDR2 reads SNEGSKA (reference sequence). This CDR3 region has 13 residues. Written as DNA, the CDR3 is TGCAGTGCTAGAGATGGTCAGAATCAGCCCCAGCATTTT. It translates to CSARDGQNQPQHF.

This clonotype turned up a few times. This chain joins TRBV20-1 and TRBJ2-3, with D perhaps being TRBD1 or TRBD2 (6 bases each). There are 14 residues in the CDR3. V lost 7 bases, J lost 2 bases, and 16 bases lay in between. Germline CDR1 is DFQATT and CDR2 is SNEGSKA (reference sequence). The CDR3 coding sequence is TGCAGTGTCGCCACCGGGGGCAACACAGATACGCAGTATTTT. Translated: CSVATGGNTDTQYF.

The chain employs TRBV7-3 and TRBJ2-2; D uncertain. Per the germline V gene, CDR1 is SGHTA and CDR2 is FQGTGA. With 4 bases removed from V and 6 bases from J, the gap between germline ends came to 15 bases. This CDR3 region has 15 residues. In nucleotides, the CDR3 is TGTGCCAGCAGCTACCCAAGTCTTCAATCCGGGGAGCTGTTTTTT. This codes for CASSYPSLQSGELFF.

The DNA for the CDR3 is TGTGCCACCAGTGGGGTCTCGCCCCTGAGCACAGATACGCAGTATTTT. Protein product: CATSGVSPLSTDTQYF. The rearrangement uses TRBV24-1 and TRBJ2-3, with D hard to call. In germline, CDR1 is KGHDR, CDR2 SFDVKD. This CDR3 is built from 16 residues. Trimming left V 5 bases short and J 0 bases short, with 14 bases between.

CDR3 sequence reads: CASSLGERGYTF. The CDR3 bases are TGTGCCAGCAGTTTGGGGGAGAGAGGCTACACCTTC. The V call is TRBV12-3 or TRBV12-4, the J call TRBJ1-2; D perhaps matches TRBD1 (5 bases). V was shortened by 3 bases and J by 8 bases, with 10 bases between the two germline ends. The CDR3 loop spans 12 amino acids.

This clonotype was seen at least ten times. The rearrangement joins TRBV20-1 to TRBJ2-5; D call uncertain. V dropped 0 bases and J dropped 5 bases, with 4 bases sitting between them. CDR3 length: 11 residues. Germline loops: CDR1 DFQATT, CDR2 SNEGSKA (reference sequence). The CDR3 nucleotides read TGCAGTGCTAGAGATCTGGAGACCCAGTACTTC. It is translated as CSARDLETQYF.

V usage is TRBV5-6 and J usage is TRBJ1-5; D ambiguous. CDR1 is SGHDT and CDR2 is YYEEEE in the germline V gene. The V gene lost 0 bases and the J gene lost 0 bases, with 10 bases spanning the gap. The length of the CDR3 is 16 residues. In DNA form, the CDR3 reads TGTGCCAGCAGCTTGGGAGGACTGTATAGCAATCAGCCCCAGCATTTT. Its protein product is CASSLGGLYSNQPQHF.

This clonotype was seen repeatedly, ten times or more. The chain is built from TRBV11-3 and TRBJ1-3, with D uncertain. Germline V gene lookup returns CDR1 SGHNT and CDR2 YENEEA. This CDR3 spans 14 amino acids. Trimming left V 3 bases short and J 0 bases short, with 6 bases between. Here the CDR3 reads CASSFTRSGNTIYF. The CDR3 DNA reads TGTGCCAGCAGCTTCACCCGCTCTGGAAACACCATATATTTT.

J is TRBJ2-5 and V is TRBV24-1; D gene uncertain. With 0 bases removed from V and 5 bases from J, the gap between germline ends came to 15 bases. This CDR3 contains 16 residues. CDR1 KGHDR and CDR2 SFDVKD come from the germline V gene. CDR3 residues: CATSDLARGNVETQYF. CDR3 in DNA: TGTGCCACCAGTGATTTGGCTAGAGGAAATGTTGAGACCCAGTACTTC.

The genes are TRBV20-1 and TRBJ2-1; tentatively, D is TRBD2 (5 bases). CDR3 length: 15 amino acids. Trimming cost V 0 bases and J 0 bases, with 9 bases left between them. CDR1 DFQATT and CDR2 SNEGSKA come from the germline V gene (reference sequence). In DNA form, the CDR3 reads TGCAGTGCTAGAGATGGTCGGGACTCCTACAATGAGCAGTTCTTC. This gives the protein CSARDGRDSYNEQFF.